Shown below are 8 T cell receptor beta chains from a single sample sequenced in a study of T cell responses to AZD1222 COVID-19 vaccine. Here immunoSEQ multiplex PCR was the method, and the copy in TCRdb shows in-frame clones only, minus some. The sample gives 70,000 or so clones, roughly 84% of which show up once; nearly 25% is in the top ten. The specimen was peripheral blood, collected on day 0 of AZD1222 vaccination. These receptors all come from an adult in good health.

CDR3 region: CASSFGGQLNQPQHF. The CDR3 coding sequence is TGTGCCAGCAGTTTCGGGGGACAGCTAAATCAGCCCCAGCATTTT. The chain employs TRBV27 and TRBJ1-5, with TRBD1 matching over 7 bases. Germline CDR1 and CDR2: MNHEY and SMNVEV (reference sequence). With V trimmed by 3 bases and J by 4 bases, 6 bases remained unmatched. CDR3 length: 15 amino acids.

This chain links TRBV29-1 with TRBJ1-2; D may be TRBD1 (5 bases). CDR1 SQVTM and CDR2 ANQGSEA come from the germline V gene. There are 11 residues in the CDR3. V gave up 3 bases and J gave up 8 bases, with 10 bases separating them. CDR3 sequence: CSVDYRGGYTF. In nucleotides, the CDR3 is TGCAGCGTTGACTATCGGGGCGGCTACACCTTC.

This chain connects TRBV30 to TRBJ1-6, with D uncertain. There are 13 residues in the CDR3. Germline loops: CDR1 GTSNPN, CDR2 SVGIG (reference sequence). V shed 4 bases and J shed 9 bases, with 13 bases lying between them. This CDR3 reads CAWKEVNSSPLHF. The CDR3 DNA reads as TGTGCCTGGAAGGAAGTAAATAGTTCACCCCTCCACTTT.

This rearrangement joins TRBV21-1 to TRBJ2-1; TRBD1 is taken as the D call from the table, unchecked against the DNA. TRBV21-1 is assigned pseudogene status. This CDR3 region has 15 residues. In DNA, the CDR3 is TGTGCCAGCAGCAAAAAGGGGCGTCCCTACAATGAGCAGTTCTTC. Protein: CASSKKGRPYNEQFF.

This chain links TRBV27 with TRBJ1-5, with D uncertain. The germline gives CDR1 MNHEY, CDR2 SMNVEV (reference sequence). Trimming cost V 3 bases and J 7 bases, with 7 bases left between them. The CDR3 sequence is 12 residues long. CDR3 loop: CASSFPGQPQHF. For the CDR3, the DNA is TGTGCCAGCAGTTTTCCGGGGCAGCCCCAGCATTTT.

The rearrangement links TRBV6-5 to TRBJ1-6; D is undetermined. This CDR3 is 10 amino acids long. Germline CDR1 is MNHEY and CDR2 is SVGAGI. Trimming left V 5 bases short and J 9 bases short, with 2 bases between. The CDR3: CASSTSPLHF. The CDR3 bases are TGTGCCAGCAGTACTTCACCCCTCCACTTT.

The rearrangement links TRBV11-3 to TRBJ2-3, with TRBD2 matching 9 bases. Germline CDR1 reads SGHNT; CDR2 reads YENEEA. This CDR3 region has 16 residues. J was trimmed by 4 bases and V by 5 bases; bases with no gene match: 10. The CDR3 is CASSLGASGVADTQYF. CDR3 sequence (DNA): TGTGCCAGCAGCCTGGGGGCTAGCGGGGTGGCAGATACGCAGTATTTT.

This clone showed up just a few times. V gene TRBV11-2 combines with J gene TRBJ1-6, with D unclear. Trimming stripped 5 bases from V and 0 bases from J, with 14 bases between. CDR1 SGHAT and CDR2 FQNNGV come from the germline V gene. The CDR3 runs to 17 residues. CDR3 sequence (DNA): TGTGCCAGCAGCCCGATCCCCGGGAGCTCCTATAATTCACCCCTCCACTTT. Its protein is CASSPIPGSSYNSPLHF.